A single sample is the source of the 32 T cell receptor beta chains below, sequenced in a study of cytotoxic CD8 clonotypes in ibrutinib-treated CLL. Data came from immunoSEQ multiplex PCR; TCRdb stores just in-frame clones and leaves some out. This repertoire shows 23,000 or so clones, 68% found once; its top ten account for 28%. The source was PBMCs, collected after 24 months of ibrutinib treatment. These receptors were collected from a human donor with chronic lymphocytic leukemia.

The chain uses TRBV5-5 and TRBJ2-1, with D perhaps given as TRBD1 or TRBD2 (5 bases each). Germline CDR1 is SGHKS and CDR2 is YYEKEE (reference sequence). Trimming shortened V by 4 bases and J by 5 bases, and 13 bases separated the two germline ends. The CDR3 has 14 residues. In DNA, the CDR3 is TGTGCCAGCAGCAGGCCGGGACGGGACAATGAGCAGTTCTTC. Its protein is CASSRPGRDNEQFF.

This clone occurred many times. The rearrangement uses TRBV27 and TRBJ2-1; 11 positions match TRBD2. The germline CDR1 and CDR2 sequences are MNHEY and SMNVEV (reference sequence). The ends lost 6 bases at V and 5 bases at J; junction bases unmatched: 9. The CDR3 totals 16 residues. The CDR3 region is CASRLGLAGGNNEQFF. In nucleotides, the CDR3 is TGTGCCAGCAGGTTAGGGCTAGCGGGGGGCAACAATGAGCAGTTCTTC.

The CDR3 here is CASSGTRTEAFF. The CDR3 nucleotides are TGTGCCAGCAGTGGGACTCGGACTGAAGCTTTCTTT. The chain carries TRBV2 and TRBJ1-1; D not resolved. V was shortened by 4 bases and J by 5 bases, with 8 bases between the two germline ends. Looked up from germline, CDR1 is SNHLY and CDR2 is FYNNEI. The CDR3 sequence is 12 residues long.

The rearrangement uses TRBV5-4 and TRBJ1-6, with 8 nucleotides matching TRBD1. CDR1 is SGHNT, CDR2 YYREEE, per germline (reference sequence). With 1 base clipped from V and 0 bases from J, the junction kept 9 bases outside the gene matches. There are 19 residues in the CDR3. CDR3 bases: TGTGCCAGCAGCTTGTCAGGGGGCTTTGGACTCTCCTATAATTCACCCCTCCACTTT. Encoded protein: CASSLSGGFGLSYNSPLHF.

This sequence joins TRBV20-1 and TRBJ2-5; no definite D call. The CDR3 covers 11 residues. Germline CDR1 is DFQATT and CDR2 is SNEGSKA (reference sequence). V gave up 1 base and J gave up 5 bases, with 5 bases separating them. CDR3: CSARVGETQYF. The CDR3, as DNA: TGCAGTGCTAGAGTGGGGGAGACCCAGTACTTC.

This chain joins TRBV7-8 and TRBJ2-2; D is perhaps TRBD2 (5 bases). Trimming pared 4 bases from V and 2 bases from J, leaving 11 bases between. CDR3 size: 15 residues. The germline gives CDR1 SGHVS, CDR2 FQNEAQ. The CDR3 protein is CASSSWTANTGELFF. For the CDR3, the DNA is TGTGCCAGCAGCTCCTGGACTGCTAACACCGGGGAGCTGTTTTTT.

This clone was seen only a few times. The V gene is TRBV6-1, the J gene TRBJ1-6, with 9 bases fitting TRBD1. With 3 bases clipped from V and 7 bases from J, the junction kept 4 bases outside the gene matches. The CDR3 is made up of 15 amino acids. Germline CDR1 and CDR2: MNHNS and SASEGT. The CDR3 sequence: CASSEDRGWNSPLHF. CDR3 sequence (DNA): TGTGCCAGCAGTGAGGACAGGGGCTGGAATTCACCCCTCCACTTT.

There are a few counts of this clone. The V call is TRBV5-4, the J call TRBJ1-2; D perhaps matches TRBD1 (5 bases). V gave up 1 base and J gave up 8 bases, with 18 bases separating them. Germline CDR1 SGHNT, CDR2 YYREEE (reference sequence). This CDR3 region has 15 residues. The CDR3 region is CASSLWGVAGNGYTF. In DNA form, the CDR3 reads TGTGCCAGCAGCTTGTGGGGGGTCGCAGGGAACGGCTACACCTTC. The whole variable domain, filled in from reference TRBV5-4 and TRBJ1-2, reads ETGVTQSPTHLIKTRGQQVTLRCSSQSGHNTVSWYQQALGQGPQFIFQYYREEENGRGNFPPRFSGLQFPNYSSELNVNALELDDSALYLCASSLWGVAGNGYTFGSGTRLTVV.

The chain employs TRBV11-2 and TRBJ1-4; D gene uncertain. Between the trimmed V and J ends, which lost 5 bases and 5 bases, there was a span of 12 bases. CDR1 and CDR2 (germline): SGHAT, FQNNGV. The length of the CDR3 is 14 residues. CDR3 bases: TGTGCCAGCAGCCCGAACACGGGGAATGAAAAACTGTTTTTT. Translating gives CASSPNTGNEKLFF.

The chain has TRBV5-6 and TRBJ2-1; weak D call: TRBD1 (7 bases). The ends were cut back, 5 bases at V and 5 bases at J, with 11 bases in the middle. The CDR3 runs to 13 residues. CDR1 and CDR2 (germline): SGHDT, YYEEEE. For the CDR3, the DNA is TGTGCCAGCAGATTCAGGGGGGACAATGAGCAGTTCTTC. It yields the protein CASRFRGDNEQFF.

The CDR3 protein is CASSLYGQGSDEQYF. CDR3 DNA sequence: TGTGCCAGCAGCTTATATGGACAGGGGAGCGACGAGCAGTACTTC. V and J are TRBV7-6 and TRBJ2-7; 9 bases align to TRBD1. The CDR3 extends over 15 amino acids. Germline V lookup: CDR1 SGHVS, CDR2 FNYEAQ. Losses at the gene ends were 2 bases for V and 5 bases for J; bases not matched to a gene: 7.

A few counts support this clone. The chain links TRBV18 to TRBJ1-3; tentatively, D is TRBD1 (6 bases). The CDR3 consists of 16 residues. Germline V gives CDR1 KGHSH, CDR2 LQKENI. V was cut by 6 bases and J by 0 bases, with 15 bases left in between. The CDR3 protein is CASSPSAGHSGNTIYF. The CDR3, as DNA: TGTGCCAGCTCCCCCTCAGCGGGACACTCTGGAAACACCATATATTTT.

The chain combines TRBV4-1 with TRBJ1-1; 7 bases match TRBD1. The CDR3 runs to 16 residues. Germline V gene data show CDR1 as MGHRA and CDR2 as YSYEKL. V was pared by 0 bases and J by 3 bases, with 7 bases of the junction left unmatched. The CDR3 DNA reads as TGCGCCAGCAGCCAAGATCCAGGGGGGGTAGACACTGAAGCTTTCTTT. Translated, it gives CASSQDPGGVDTEAFF.

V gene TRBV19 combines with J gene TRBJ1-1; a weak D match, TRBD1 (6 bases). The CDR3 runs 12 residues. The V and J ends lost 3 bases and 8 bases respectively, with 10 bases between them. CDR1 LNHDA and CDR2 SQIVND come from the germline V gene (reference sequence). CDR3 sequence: CASSIGQIEAFF. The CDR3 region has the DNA TGTGCCAGTAGTATTGGACAGATCGAAGCTTTCTTT. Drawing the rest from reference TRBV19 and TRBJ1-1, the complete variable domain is DGGITQSPKYLFRKEGQNVTLSCEQNLNHDAMYWYRQDPGQGLRLIYYSQIVNDFQKGDIAEGYSVSREKKESFPLTVTSAQKNPTAFYLCASSIGQIEAFFGQGTRLTVV.

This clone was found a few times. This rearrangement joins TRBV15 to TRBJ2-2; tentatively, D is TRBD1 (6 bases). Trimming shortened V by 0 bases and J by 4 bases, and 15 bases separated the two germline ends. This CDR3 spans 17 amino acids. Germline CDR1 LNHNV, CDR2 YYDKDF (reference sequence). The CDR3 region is CATSRDRTAHSTGELFF. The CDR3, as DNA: TGTGCCACCAGCAGAGATCGGACAGCCCACTCCACCGGGGAGCTGTTTTTT.

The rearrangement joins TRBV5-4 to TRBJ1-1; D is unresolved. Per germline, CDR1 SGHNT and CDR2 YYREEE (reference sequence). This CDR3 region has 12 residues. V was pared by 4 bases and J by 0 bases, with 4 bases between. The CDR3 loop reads CASSKMNTEAFF. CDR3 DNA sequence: TGTGCCAGCAGCAAGATGAACACTGAAGCTTTCTTT.

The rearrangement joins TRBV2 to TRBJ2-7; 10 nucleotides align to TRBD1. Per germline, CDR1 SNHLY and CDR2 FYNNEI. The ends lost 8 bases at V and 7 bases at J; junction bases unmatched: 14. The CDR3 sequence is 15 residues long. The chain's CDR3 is CASAGRGTGAGEQYF. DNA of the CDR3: TGTGCCAGCGCTGGGCGGGGGACAGGGGCAGGTGAGCAGTACTTC.

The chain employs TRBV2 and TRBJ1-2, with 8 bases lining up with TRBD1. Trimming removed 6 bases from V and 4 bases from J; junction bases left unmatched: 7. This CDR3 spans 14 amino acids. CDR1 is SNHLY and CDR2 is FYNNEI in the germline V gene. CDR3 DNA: TGTGCCAGCAGGGGGGACAGGATCCTCTATGGCTACACCTTC. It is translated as CASRGDRILYGYTF.

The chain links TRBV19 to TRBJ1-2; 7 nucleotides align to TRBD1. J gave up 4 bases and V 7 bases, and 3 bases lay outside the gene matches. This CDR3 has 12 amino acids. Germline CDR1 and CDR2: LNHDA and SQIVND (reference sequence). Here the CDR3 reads CASKDRVYGYTF. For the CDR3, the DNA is TGTGCCAGTAAAGACAGGGTCTATGGCTACACCTTC.

The chain's CDR3 is CASSEFGGDETQYF. The DNA for the CDR3 is TGTGCCAGCAGTGAATTTGGCGGGGATGAGACCCAGTACTTC. The rearrangement joins TRBV2 to TRBJ2-5; TRBD2 might be the D (6 bases). Germline V lookup: CDR1 SNHLY, CDR2 FYNNEI. With 2 bases removed from V and 5 bases from J, the gap between germline ends came to 12 bases. CDR3 length: 14 residues.

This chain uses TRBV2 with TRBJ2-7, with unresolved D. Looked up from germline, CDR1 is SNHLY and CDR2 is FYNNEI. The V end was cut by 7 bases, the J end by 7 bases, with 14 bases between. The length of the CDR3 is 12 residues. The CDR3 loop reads CASNQRRREQYF. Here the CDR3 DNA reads TGTGCCAGCAACCAAAGGCGCCGGGAGCAGTACTTC.

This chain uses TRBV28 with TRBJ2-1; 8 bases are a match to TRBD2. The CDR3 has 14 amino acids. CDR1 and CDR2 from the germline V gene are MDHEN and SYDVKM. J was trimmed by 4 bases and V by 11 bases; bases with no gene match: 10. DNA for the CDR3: TGTGCCTCCAACCGGGGGGGGGCATACAATGAGCAGTTCTTC. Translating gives CASNRGGAYNEQFF.

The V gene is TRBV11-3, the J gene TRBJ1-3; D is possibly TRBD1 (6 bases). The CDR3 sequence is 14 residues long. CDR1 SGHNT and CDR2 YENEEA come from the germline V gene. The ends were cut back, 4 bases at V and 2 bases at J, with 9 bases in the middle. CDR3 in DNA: TGTGCCAGCAGCTCAGGGGTAACTGGAAACACCATATATTTT. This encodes CASSSGVTGNTIYF.

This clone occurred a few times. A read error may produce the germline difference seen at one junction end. CDR3 residues: CASSPPGQGGYGYTF. The CDR3 coding sequence is TGTGCCAGCTCCCCACCCGGACAGGGAGGATATGGCTACACCTTC. The genes are TRBV18 and TRBJ1-2, with TRBD1 matching over 8 bases. The CDR3 is made up of 15 amino acids. The germline V gene encodes CDR1 KGHSH and CDR2 LQKENI.

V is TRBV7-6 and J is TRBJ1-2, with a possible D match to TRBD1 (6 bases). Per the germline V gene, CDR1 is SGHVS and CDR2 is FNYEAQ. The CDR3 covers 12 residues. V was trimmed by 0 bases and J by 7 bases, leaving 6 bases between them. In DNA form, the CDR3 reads TGTGCCAGCAGCTTAGCAGGGGGTGGCTACACCTTC. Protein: CASSLAGGGYTF.

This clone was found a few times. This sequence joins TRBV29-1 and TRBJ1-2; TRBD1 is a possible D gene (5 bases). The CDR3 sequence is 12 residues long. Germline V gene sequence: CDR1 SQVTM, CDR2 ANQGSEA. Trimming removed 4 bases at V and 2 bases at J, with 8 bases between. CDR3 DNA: TGCAGCGTTGTTAGGGGAAACTATGGCTACACCTTC. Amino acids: CSVVRGNYGYTF.

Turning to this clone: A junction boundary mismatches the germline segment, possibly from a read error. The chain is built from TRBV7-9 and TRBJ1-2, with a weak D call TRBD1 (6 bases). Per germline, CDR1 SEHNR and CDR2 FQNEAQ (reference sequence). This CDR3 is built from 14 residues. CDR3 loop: CASSIAGVAYGYTF. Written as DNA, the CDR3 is TGTGCCAGCAGCATAGCAGGGGTAGCTTATGGCTACACCTTC.

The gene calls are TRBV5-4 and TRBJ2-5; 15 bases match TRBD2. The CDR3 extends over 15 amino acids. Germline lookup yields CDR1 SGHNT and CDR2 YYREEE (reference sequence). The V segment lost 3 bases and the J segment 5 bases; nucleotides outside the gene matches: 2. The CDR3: CASSYGTSGRETQYF. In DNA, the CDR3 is TGTGCCAGCAGCTATGGGACTAGCGGGAGGGAGACCCAGTACTTC.

The CDR3 region has the DNA TGTGCCAGCAGTCCCGGACAGGGACTCGATGAGCAGTTCTTC. The encoded protein is CASSPGQGLDEQFF. The chain uses TRBV25-1 and TRBJ2-1, with TRBD1 identical over 8 bases. There are 14 residues in the CDR3. The germline V gene encodes CDR1 MGHDK and CDR2 SYGVNS. V lost 5 bases to trimming and J lost 8 bases; unmatched junction nucleotides: 8.

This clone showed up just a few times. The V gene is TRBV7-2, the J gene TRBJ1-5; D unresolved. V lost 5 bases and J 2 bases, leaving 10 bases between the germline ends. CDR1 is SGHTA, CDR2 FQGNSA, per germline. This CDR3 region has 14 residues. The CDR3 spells CASSLDHGNQPQHF. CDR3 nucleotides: TGTGCCAGCAGCCTGGATCACGGCAATCAGCCCCAGCATTTT.

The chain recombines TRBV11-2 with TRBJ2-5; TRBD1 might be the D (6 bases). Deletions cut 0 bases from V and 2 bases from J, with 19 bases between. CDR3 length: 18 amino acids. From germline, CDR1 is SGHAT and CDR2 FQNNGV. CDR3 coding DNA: TGTGCCAGCAGCTTAGATCCTAGAGGGGGTCGGTTGCAAGAGACCCAGTACTTC. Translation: CASSLDPRGGRLQETQYF.

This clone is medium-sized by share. The CDR3: CASSLDLGAGYTF. For the CDR3, the DNA is TGTGCCAGCAGCTTAGATTTGGGAGCAGGCTACACCTTC. This sequence joins TRBV11-2 and TRBJ1-2; no clear D. The CDR3 contains 13 residues. Germline CDR1 SGHAT, CDR2 FQNNGV. The V end was cut by 0 bases, the J end by 8 bases, with 10 bases between. The variable domain in full, completed from reference TRBV11-2 and TRBJ1-2, reads EAGVAQSPRYKIIEKRQSVAFWCNPISGHATLYWYQQILGQGPKLLIQFQNNGVVDDSQLPKDRFSAERLKGVDSTLKIQPAKLEDSAVYLCASSLDLGAGYTFGSGTRLTVV.